These 20 T cell receptor beta chains originate from one sample sequenced in a study of breast tumors, draining lymph nodes, adjacent tissues. Axillary draining lymph nodes of breast cancer patients supplied the node samples. MiXCR was run by TCRdb on the multiplex PCR reads, yielding one entry per CDR3 protein. Of fewer than 300,000 distinct CDR3 sequences listed, 32% are singletons. What was sequenced was axillary lymph node tissue. The receptor source for this set is a female donor with breast cancer. Some clones in this sample may be carry-over from other donors' samples.

This clonotype appeared many times. This chain uses TRBV20-1 with TRBJ1-3; TRBD1 is a possible D gene (6 bases). The CDR3 length is 18 residues. The germline V gene encodes CDR1 DFQATT and CDR2 SNEGSKA (reference sequence). Trimming took off 0 bases at V and 0 bases at J, with 18 bases between the two ends. The CDR3 DNA follows: TGCAGTGCTAGAGACGCAAACAGGGCTGACCGCTCTGGAAACACCATATATTTT. It yields the protein CSARDANRADRSGNTIYF.

In this sample, this clonotype turned up many times. This sequence joins TRBV2 and TRBJ1-2; D gene ambiguous. The CDR3 runs 13 residues. V was cut by 5 bases and J by 5 bases, with 12 bases left in between. The germline CDR1 and CDR2 sequences are SNHLY and FYNNEI. This CDR3 is CASSKGALYGYTF. For the CDR3, the DNA is TGTGCCAGCAGTAAGGGCGCGTTGTATGGCTACACCTTC.

In its sample, this clonotype was seen many times. This may stem from a read error, because a much larger clone lies one nucleotide away. The chain is built from TRBV20-1 and TRBJ2-5, with TRBD2 as a possible D gene (6 bases). Germline CDR1 reads DFQATT; CDR2 reads SNEGSKA (reference sequence). The CDR3 consists of 12 residues. CDR3 amino acids: CSASWSRETPYF. CDR3 bases: TGCAGTGCTAGTTGGAGTCGGGAGACCCCGTACTTC.

Comments on this clonotype: One base away lies a much larger clone, so this may be a sequencing read error. The chain links TRBV6-6 to TRBJ2-3, with D possibly matching TRBD2 (5 bases). The V gene's germline CDR1 is MNHNY and CDR2 SVGAGI (reference sequence). The CDR3 extends over 11 amino acids. V was trimmed by 7 bases and J by 8 bases, leaving 10 bases between them. Written as DNA, the CDR3 is TGTGCCAGCAAACGGGAAGGTACGCAGTATTTT. Its translation: CASKREGTQYF.

Concerning this clonotype: A much larger clone is a single base away; this may be a read error. The V and J genes are TRBV7-3 and TRBJ1-1, with 7 nucleotides matching TRBD1. Trimming at V came to 5 bases and at J to 4 bases, leaving 4 bases not matched to a gene. CDR1 is SGHTA and CDR2 is FQGTGA in the germline V gene. This CDR3 is built from 13 residues. The CDR3 loop reads CASSGAGGTEAFF. CDR3 DNA: TGTGCCAGCAGCGGGGCAGGGGGCACTGAAGCTTTCTTT.

V usage is TRBV10-1 and J usage is TRBJ2-7; a weak D match, TRBD1 (6 bases). The CDR3 covers 13 residues. From germline, CDR1 is WNHNN and CDR2 SYGVQD (reference sequence). Trimming shortened V by 8 bases and J by 2 bases, and 13 bases separated the two germline ends. This CDR3 is CASRLRGAYEQYF. DNA for the CDR3: TGCGCCAGCCGTCTCAGGGGAGCCTACGAGCAGTACTTC.

Remarks on this clonotype: Mismatch with germline at one junction end may stem from a read error. V and J are TRBV7-3 and TRBJ2-1; D gene ambiguous. This CDR3 is built from 13 residues. Germline V gives CDR1 SGHTA, CDR2 FQGTGA. CDR3 DNA: TGCGCCAGCAGCCCCGATGCGCCCCATGAGCAGTTCTTC. Translation: CASSPDAPHEQFF.

This clonotype was seen at least ten times. The rearrangement joins TRBV5-1 to TRBJ2-7; TRBD1 matches 10 bases. The CDR3 consists of 15 residues. The V gene end was trimmed by 0 bases and the J gene end by 2 bases; junction bases not matched to a gene: 2. Germline values: CDR1 SGHRS, CDR2 YFSETQ. The CDR3: CASSLEGTGAYEQYF. Written as DNA, the CDR3 is TGCGCCAGCAGCTTGGAGGGGACAGGGGCCTACGAGCAGTACTTC.

At least ten counts were recorded for this clonotype. The chain recombines TRBV6-5 with TRBJ2-1, with D possibly being TRBD2 (6 bases). V lost 0 bases and J 7 bases, leaving 7 bases between the germline ends. Germline CDR1 MNHEY, CDR2 SVGAGI. This CDR3 is built from 13 residues. The CDR3 DNA sequence: TGTGCCAGCAGTTACTCGACTAGTAATGAGCAGTTCTTC. It encodes CASSYSTSNEQFF.

This clonotype was counted at least ten times. The chain joins TRBV12-3 or TRBV12-4 to TRBJ1-6, with D uncertain. Trimming shortened V by 5 bases and J by 7 bases, and 0 bases separated the two germline ends. This CDR3 has 10 amino acids. CDR3 sequence (DNA): TGTGCCAGCAGTAATTCACCCCTCCACTTT. It translates to CASSNSPLHF.

This clonotype came up many times. This rearrangement joins TRBV11-1 to TRBJ2-2; 10 nucleotides match TRBD2. Germline CDR1 is SGHAT and CDR2 is FQDESV (reference sequence). The CDR3 length is 18 residues. Trimming at V came to 3 bases and at J to 4 bases, leaving 11 bases not matched to a gene. CDR3 in DNA: TGTGCCAGCAGCTTTCGCCTAGCGGGAGTCGGGGGCACCGGGGAGCTGTTTTTT. This sequence encodes CASSFRLAGVGGTGELFF.

In its sample, this clonotype was seen many times. The chain carries TRBV19 and TRBJ1-5; a possible D gene is TRBD1 (6 bases). The V end was cut by 2 bases, the J end by 1 base, with 12 bases between. Germline V gene sequence: CDR1 LNHDA, CDR2 SQIVND (reference sequence). The CDR3 consists of 16 residues. CDR3 sequence: CASSILGGRSNQPQHF. Here the CDR3 DNA reads TGTGCCAGTAGTATATTGGGGGGCAGAAGCAATCAGCCCCAGCATTTT.

This clonotype showed up many times. The chain recombines TRBV20-1 with TRBJ2-7; D ambiguous. CDR1 and CDR2 (germline): DFQATT, SNEGSKA (reference sequence). The CDR3 covers 14 residues. The germline V and J ends were trimmed by 4 bases and 2 bases, with 15 bases remaining between them. CDR3 DNA sequence: TGCAGTGCTATGTACAGAGAATCGGCCTACGAGCAGTACTTC. This sequence encodes CSAMYRESAYEQYF.

This clonotype was observed at least ten times. CDR3 sequence reads: CASSLRQAPYGYTF. DNA of the CDR3: TGTGCCAGCAGCTTGCGGCAGGCCCCCTATGGCTACACCTTC. The rearrangement uses TRBV5-8 and TRBJ1-2; D not resolved. Germline CDR1 and CDR2: SGHTS and YDEGEE. V lost 1 base and J lost 4, with 11 bases in between. This CDR3 comprises 14 residues.

The rearrangement joins TRBV4-1 to TRBJ1-2; 12 bases fit TRBD1. The CDR3 runs 17 residues. V shed 5 bases and J 5 bases; nucleotides not matched to a gene: 12. The V gene's germline CDR1 is MGHRA and CDR2 YSYEKL. The CDR3 DNA reads TGCGCCAGCAGCTCCGCCGGGACAGGGGGCCGGGCGTATGGCTACACCTTC. It yields the protein CASSSAGTGGRAYGYTF.

This clonotype was counted ten times or more. V gene TRBV12-5 combines with J gene TRBJ2-1, with TRBD1 matching over 8 bases. J lost 1 base, V lost 5 bases, and 7 bases had no gene match. This CDR3 spans 16 amino acids. Looked up from germline, CDR1 is LGHNT and CDR2 is FRNRAP. The CDR3: CASGTRTGWSYNEQFF. CDR3 nucleotide sequence: TGTGCTAGTGGTACCAGGACAGGGTGGTCCTACAATGAGCAGTTCTTC.

J is TRBJ2-1 and V is TRBV6-2 or TRBV6-3; maybe TRBD2 (6 bases). The CDR3 spans 17 residues. From germline, CDR1 is MNHEY and CDR2 SVGEGT. Trimming removed 8 bases at V and 0 bases at J, with 20 bases between. The CDR3 loop reads CASLKRRGASSYNEQFF. The CDR3 nucleotides are TGTGCCAGCCTAAAAAGGCGCGGGGCTAGCTCCTACAATGAGCAGTTCTTC.

Here the CDR3 reads CASSEDRRAQETQYF. Written as DNA, the CDR3 is TGTGCCAGCTCAGAAGACCGCAGGGCGCAAGAGACCCAGTACTTC. The chain links TRBV18 to TRBJ2-5, with D possibly matching TRBD1 (5 bases). CDR3 length equals 15 residues. Trimming cost V 5 bases and J 2 bases, with 15 bases left between them. The germline gives CDR1 KGHSH, CDR2 LQKENI.

The V gene is TRBV25-1, the J gene TRBJ2-7; unclear D gene. V lost 10 bases and J lost 3, with 4 bases in between. CDR1 and CDR2 from the germline V gene are MGHDK and SYGVNS. The length of the CDR3 is 9 residues. The CDR3 DNA follows: TGTGCCAAATTCTACGAGCAGTACTTC. Protein product: CAKFYEQYF.

V gene TRBV10-3 combines with J gene TRBJ2-7; D gene unclear. The CDR3 has 12 residues. Trimming took 0 bases from V and 1 from J, leaving 1 base between them. Germline-derived CDR1 and CDR2 are ENHRY and SYGVKD. In DNA form, the CDR3 reads TGTGCCATCAGTGAGTCGTCCTACGAGCAGTACTTC. Translated, it gives CAISESSYEQYF.